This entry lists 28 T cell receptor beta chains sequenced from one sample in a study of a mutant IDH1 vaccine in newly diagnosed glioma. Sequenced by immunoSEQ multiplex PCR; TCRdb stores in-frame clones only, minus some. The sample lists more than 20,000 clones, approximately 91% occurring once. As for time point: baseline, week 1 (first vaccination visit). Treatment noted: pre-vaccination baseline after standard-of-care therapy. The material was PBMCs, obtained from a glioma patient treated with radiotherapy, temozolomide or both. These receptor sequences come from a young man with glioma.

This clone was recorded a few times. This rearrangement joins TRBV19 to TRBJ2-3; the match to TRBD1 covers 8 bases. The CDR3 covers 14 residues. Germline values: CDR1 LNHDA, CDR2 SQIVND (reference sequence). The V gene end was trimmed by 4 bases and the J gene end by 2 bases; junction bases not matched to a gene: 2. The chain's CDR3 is CASSRDRFTDTQYF. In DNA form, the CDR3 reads TGTGCCAGTAGTAGGGACAGGTTCACAGATACGCAGTATTTT. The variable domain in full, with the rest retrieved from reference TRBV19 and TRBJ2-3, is DGGITQSPKYLFRKEGQNVTLSCEQNLNHDAMYWYRQDPGQGLRLIYYSQIVNDFQKGDIAEGYSVSREKKESFPLTVTSAQKNPTAFYLCASSRDRFTDTQYFGPGTRLTVL.

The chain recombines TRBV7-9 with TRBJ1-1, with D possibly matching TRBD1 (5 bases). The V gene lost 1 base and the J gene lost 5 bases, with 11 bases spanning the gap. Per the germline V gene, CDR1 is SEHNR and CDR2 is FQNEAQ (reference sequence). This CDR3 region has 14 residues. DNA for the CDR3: TGTGCCAGCAGCTTAGTCGGCGGGGGGACTGAAGCTTTCTTT. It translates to CASSLVGGGTEAFF.

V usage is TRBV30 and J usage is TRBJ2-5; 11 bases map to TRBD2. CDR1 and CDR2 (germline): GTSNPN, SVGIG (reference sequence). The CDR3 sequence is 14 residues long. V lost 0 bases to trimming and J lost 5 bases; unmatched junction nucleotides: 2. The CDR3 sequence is CAWSVPSGRETQYF. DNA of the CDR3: TGTGCCTGGAGTGTACCTAGCGGGAGGGAGACCCAGTACTTC.

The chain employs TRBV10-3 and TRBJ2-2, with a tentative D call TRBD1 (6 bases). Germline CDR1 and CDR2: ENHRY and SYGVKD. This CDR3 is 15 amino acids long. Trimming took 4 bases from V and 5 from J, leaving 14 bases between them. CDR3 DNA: TGTGCCATCAGTGTGTCGACAGGTACAACCGGGGAGCTGTTTTTT. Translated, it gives CAISVSTGTTGELFF.

CDR3 nucleotide sequence: TGTGCCAGCAGAACCGGGGGGGGAAATGAGCAGTTCTTC. Translating it yields CASRTGGGNEQFF. The chain joins TRBV6-5 to TRBJ2-1; the match to TRBD2 covers 8 bases. Germline CDR1 and CDR2: MNHEY and SVGAGI. This CDR3 is 13 amino acids long. J was trimmed by 7 bases and V by 6 bases; bases with no gene match: 5.

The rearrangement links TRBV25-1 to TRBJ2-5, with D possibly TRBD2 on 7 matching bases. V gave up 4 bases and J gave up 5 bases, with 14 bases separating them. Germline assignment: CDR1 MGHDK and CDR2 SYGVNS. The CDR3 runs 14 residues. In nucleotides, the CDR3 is TGTGCCAGCAGTGCACTCAGGGGAGGGGAGACCCAGTACTTC. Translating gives CASSALRGGETQYF.

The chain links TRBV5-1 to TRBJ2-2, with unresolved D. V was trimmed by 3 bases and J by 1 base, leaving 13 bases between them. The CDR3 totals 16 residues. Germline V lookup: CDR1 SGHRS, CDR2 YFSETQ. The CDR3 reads CASSWSGRQNTGELFF. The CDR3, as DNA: TGCGCCAGCAGCTGGTCGGGTCGACAGAACACCGGGGAGCTGTTTTTT.

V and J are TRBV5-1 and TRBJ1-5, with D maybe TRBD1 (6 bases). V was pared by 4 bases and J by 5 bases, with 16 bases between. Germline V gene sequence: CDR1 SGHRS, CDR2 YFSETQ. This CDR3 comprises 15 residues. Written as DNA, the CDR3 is TGCGCCAGCAGCCGGGAGGGGGGGCGTGATCAGCCCCAGCATTTT. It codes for CASSREGGRDQPQHF.

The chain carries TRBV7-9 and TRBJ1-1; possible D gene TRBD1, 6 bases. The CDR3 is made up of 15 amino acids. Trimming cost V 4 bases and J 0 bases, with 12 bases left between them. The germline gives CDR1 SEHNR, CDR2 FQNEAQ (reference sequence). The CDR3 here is CASSSSRGVNTEAFF. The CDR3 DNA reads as TGTGCCAGCAGCTCTTCGAGGGGGGTGAACACTGAAGCTTTCTTT.

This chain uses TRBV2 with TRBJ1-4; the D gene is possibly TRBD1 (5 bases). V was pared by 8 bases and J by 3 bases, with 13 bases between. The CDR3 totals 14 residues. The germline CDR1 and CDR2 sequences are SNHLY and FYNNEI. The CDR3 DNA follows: TGTGCCAGCGGGGACCGGACCTCTAATGAAAAACTGTTTTTT. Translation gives CASGDRTSNEKLFF.

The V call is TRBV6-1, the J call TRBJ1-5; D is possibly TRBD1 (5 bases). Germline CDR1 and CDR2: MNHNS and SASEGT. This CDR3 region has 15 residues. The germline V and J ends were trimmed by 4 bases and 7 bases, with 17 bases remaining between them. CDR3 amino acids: CASSAVGVIGQPQHF. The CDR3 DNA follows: TGTGCCAGCAGTGCAGTAGGGGTGATCGGACAGCCCCAGCATTTT.

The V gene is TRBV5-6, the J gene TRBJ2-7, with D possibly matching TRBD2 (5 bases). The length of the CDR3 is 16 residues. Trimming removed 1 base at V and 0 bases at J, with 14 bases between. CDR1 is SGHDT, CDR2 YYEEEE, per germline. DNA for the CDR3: TGTGCCAGCAGCTTGCTGGACTTCTCCCTCTCCTACGAGCAGTACTTC. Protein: CASSLLDFSLSYEQYF.

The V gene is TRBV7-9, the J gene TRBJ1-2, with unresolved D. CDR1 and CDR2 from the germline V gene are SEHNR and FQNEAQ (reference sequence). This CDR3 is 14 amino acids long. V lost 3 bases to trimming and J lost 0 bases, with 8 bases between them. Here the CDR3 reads CASSLIQSNYGYTF. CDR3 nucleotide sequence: TGTGCCAGCAGCTTGATACAGTCTAACTATGGCTACACCTTC.

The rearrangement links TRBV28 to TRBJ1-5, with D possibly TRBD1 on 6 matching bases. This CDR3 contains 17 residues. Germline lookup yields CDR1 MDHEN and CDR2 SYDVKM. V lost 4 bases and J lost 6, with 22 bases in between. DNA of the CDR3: TGTGCCAGCAGTTCCCCCAACAGGGTAAGAAGCGTTCAGCCCCAGCATTTT. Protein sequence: CASSSPNRVRSVQPQHF.

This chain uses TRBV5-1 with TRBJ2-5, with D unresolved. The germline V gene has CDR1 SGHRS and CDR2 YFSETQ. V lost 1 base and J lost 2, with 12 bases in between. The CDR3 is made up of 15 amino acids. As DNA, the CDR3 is TGCGCCAGCAGCTTGTCGGGTACCCTTCAAGAGACCCAGTACTTC. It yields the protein CASSLSGTLQETQYF.

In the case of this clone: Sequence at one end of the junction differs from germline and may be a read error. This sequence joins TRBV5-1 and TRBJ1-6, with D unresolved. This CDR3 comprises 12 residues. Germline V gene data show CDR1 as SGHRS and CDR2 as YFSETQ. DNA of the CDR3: TGCGCCAGCAGCTCCGATAATTCACCCCTCCACTTT. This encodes CASSSDNSPLHF.

The CDR3 bases are TGTGCCAGCAGCCGCCTTTTCCTCCAAACCTACGAGCAGTACTTC. This encodes CASSRLFLQTYEQYF. V gene TRBV5-6 combines with J gene TRBJ2-7; D uncertain. Germline CDR1 is SGHDT and CDR2 is YYEEEE. The CDR3 length is 15 residues. Trimming removed 4 bases at V and 2 bases at J, with 16 bases between.

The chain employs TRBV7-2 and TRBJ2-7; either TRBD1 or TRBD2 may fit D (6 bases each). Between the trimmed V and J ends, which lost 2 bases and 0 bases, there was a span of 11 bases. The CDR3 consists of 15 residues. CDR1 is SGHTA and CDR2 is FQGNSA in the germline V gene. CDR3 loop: CASSLPEGGSYEQYF. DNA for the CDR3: TGTGCCAGCAGCTTACCCGAGGGGGGCTCCTACGAGCAGTACTTC.

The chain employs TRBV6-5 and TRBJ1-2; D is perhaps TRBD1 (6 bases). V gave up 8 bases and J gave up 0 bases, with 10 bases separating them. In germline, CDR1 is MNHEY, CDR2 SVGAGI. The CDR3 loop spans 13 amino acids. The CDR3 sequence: CASRDNPNYGYTF. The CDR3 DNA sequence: TGTGCCAGCCGGGACAACCCTAACTATGGCTACACCTTC.

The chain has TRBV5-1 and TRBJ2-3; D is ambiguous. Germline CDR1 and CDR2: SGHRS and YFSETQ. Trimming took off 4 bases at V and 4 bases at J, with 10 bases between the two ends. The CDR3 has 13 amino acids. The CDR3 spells CASSRSKADTQYF. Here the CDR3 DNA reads TGCGCCAGCAGCCGGAGCAAGGCAGATACGCAGTATTTT. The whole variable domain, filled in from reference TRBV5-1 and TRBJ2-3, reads KAGVTQTPRYLIKTRGQQVTLSCSPISGHRSVSWYQQTPGQGLQFLFEYFSETQRNKGNFPGRFSGRQFSNSRSEMNVSTLELGDSALYLCASSRSKADTQYFGPGTRLTVL.

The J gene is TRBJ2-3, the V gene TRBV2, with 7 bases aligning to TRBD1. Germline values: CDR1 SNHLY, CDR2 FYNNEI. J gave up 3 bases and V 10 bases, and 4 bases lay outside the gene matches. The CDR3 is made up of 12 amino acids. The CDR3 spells CATLTGTDTQYF. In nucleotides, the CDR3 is TGTGCCACCTTGACAGGGACAGATACGCAGTATTTT.

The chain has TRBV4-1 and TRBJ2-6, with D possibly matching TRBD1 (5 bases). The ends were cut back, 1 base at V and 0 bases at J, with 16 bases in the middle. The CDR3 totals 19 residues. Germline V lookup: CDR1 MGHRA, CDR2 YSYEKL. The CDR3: CASSQGRFYRSSGANVLTF. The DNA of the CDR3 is TGCGCCAGCAGCCAAGGAAGGTTTTACAGGTCCTCTGGGGCCAACGTCCTGACTTTC.

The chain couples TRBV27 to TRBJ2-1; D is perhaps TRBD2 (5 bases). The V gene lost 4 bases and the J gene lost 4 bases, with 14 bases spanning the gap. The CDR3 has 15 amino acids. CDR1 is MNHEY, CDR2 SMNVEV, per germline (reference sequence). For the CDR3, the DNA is TGTGCCAGCAGTTCAAGCGGTTTCCGTTACAATGAGCAGTTCTTC. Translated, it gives CASSSSGFRYNEQFF.

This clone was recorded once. CDR3 protein: CASRRGVGYTF. CDR3 in DNA: TGTGCCAGTAGAAGAGGGGTCGGCTACACCTTC. The chain is built from TRBV19 and TRBJ1-2; perhaps TRBD1 as D (5 bases). CDR3 length equals 11 residues. The V end was cut by 6 bases, the J end by 8 bases, with 10 bases between. Germline V gives CDR1 LNHDA, CDR2 SQIVND (reference sequence).

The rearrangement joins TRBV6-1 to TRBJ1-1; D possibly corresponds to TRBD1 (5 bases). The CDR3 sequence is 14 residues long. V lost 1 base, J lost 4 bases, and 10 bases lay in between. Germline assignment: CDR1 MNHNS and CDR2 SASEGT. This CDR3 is CASSEERGRTEAFF. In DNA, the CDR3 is TGTGCCAGCAGTGAAGAAAGGGGACGCACTGAAGCTTTCTTT.

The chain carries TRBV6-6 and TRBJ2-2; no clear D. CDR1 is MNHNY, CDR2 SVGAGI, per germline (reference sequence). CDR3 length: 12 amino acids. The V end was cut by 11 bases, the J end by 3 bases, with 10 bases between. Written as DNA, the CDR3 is TGTGCCTCCACGTGGTACACCGGGGAGCTGTTTTTT. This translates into CASTWYTGELFF.

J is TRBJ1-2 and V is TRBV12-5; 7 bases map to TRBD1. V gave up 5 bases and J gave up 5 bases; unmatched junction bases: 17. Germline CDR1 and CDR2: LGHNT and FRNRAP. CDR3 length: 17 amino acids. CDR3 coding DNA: TGTGCTAGTGGTAGTAATCCCGGGACAGCTTATTTTTATGGCTACACCTTC. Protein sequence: CASGSNPGTAYFYGYTF.

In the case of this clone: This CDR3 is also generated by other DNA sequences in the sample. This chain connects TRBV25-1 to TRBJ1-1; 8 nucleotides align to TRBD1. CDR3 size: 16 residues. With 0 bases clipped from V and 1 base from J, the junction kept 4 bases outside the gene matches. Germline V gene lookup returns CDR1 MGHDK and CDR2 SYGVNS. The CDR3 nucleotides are TGTGCCAGCAGTGAATATTCGGACAGGGCGAACACTGAAGCTTTCTTT. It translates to CASSEYSDRANTEAFF.